The next 8 T cell receptor beta chains were all read from a single sample in a study of regulatory T cells in long-lasting Graves disease. Researchers made TCR beta libraries by using iRepertoire HTBI primers and running Arm-PCR on CDR3 regions. A single record per CDR3 protein comes from TCRdb applying MiXCR to the multiplex PCR reads. Of about half a million distinct CDR3 sequences listed, around a fifth are singletons. Time point here: persistent/refractory GD, antithyroid drugs over 5 years with positive TRAb. The TCR library was made from RNA extracted from PBMCs. The sequenced sample was peripheral blood mononuclear cells (PBMCs), obtained when the disease was refractory, from a patient treated with antithyroid drugs. These TCRs come from a female donor with Graves disease.

This clonotype occurred once. This chain connects TRBV7-2 to TRBJ2-7, with unresolved D. The V gene's germline CDR1 is SGHTA and CDR2 FQGNSA. V lost 5 bases, J lost 1 base, and 12 bases lay in between. This CDR3 has 14 amino acids. CDR3 amino acids: CASSIDARSYEQYF. In DNA form, the CDR3 reads TGTGCCAGCAGCATTGACGCTAGATCCTACGAGCAGTACTTC. The entire variable domain, with the rest obtained from reference TRBV7-2 and TRBJ2-7, is as follows: GAGVSQSPSNKVTEKGKDVELRCDPISGHTALYWYRQSLGQGLEFLIYFQGNSAPDKSGLPSDRFSAERTGGSVSTLTIQRTQQEDSAVYLCASSIDARSYEQYFGPGTRLTVT.

This clonotype has only a few counts. The chain links TRBV7-2 to TRBJ1-4; TRBD1 is a possible D gene (5 bases). V lost 1 base, J lost 8 bases, and 14 bases lay in between. CDR3 length: 15 amino acids. Looked up from germline, CDR1 is SGHTA and CDR2 is FQGNSA. The chain's CDR3 is CASSLVGGFEEKLFF. Written as DNA, the CDR3 is TGTGCCAGCAGCTTAGTCGGGGGGTTCGAAGAAAAACTGTTTTTT.

At least ten counts were recorded for this clonotype. V and J are TRBV6-1 and TRBJ1-1; D is undetermined. The V gene's germline CDR1 is MNHNS and CDR2 SASEGT. The CDR3 length is 13 residues. V dropped 7 bases and J dropped 0 bases, with 9 bases sitting between them. CDR3 sequence reads: CASIRSLNTEAFF. CDR3 DNA sequence: TGTGCCAGCATAAGATCCTTGAACACTGAAGCTTTCTTT.

This clonotype has a handful of counts. V usage is TRBV5-5 and J usage is TRBJ1-4; 9 nucleotides align to TRBD1. CDR3 size: 15 residues. The germline V gene has CDR1 SGHKS and CDR2 YYEKEE (reference sequence). V shed 4 bases, J shed 7 bases, and the junction held 8 bases outside the gene matches. CDR3 loop: CASSGPQGAREKLFF. Written as DNA, the CDR3 is TGTGCCAGCAGCGGCCCACAGGGGGCGCGTGAAAAACTGTTTTTT.

This clonotype was counted at least ten times. The rearrangement uses TRBV6-1 and TRBJ1-1, with TRBD1 identical over 7 bases. The length of the CDR3 is 13 residues. The germline CDR1 and CDR2 sequences are MNHNS and SASEGT. Losses at the gene ends were 8 bases for V and 3 bases for J; bases not matched to a gene: 6. The CDR3 nucleotides read TGTGCCAGCTACAGGGGCGGGTACACTGAAGCTTTCTTT. It encodes CASYRGGYTEAFF.

This clonotype came up many times. This chain uses TRBV7-2 with TRBJ2-5, with 7 bases that match TRBD2. Germline lookup yields CDR1 SGHTA and CDR2 FQGNSA. The length of the CDR3 is 16 residues. The J segment lost 5 bases and the V segment lost 0 bases, leaving 9 bases of the junction unmatched. CDR3 sequence reads: CASSLASLAVGETQYF. Here the CDR3 DNA reads TGTGCCAGCAGCTTAGCGTCGCTAGCGGTGGGGGAGACCCAGTACTTC.

This clonotype showed up many times. The chain is built from TRBV7-3 and TRBJ1-2; TRBD1 might be the D (6 bases). Trimming removed 0 bases at V and 0 bases at J, with 11 bases between. CDR1 and CDR2 (germline): SGHTA, FQGTGA. CDR3 length: 16 residues. This CDR3 reads CASSLTGDNSNYGYTF. CDR3 nucleotides: TGTGCCAGCAGCTTAACAGGGGACAACTCTAACTATGGCTACACCTTC.

The rearrangement uses TRBV29-1 and TRBJ1-1, with 7 bases that match TRBD1. This CDR3 has 13 residues. The germline gives CDR1 SQVTM, CDR2 ANQGSEA. V was clipped by 5 bases and J by 1 base; unmatched bases: 4. This CDR3 reads CSVRTGTNTEAFF. The CDR3 nucleotides read TGCAGCGTTAGGACAGGAACGAACACTGAAGCTTTCTTT. Full variable domain (outside the CDR3, taken from reference TRBV29-1 and TRBJ1-1): SAVISQKPSRDICQRGTSLTIQCQVDSQVTMMFWYRQQPGQSLTLIATANQGSEATYESGFVIDKFPISRPNLTFSTLTVSNMSPEDSSIYLCSVRTGTNTEAFFGQGTRLTVV.